The 32 T cell receptor beta chains presented below share a single source sample, sequenced in a study of a mutant IDH1 vaccine in newly diagnosed glioma. Sample time point: week 35, safety follow-up. The vaccine gave 300 ug of a 20-mer mutant IDH1 peptide subcutaneously per dose. Assay: immunoSEQ multiplex PCR; the TCRdb copy retains only in-frame clones and omits some. The sample holds about 54,000 clones, 80% to 85% seen once. These TCRs are of unknown antigen specificity. The sample in question was PBMCs, obtained from a glioma patient whose treatment included an IDH1 peptide vaccine. These TCRs come from a woman in her late teens or twenties with glioma.

The chain has TRBV4-2 and TRBJ2-7; D unclear. CDR1 and CDR2 from the germline V gene are LGHNA and YNFKEQ. The CDR3 sequence is 15 residues long. V lost 1 base and J 7 bases, leaving 17 bases between the germline ends. CDR3 DNA sequence: TGTGCCAGCAGCCAAGCTTCGTTTGATAGGCCGGAGCAGTACTTC. This encodes CASSQASFDRPEQYF.

This rearrangement joins TRBV5-6 to TRBJ2-1, with a tentative D call TRBD1 (5 bases). CDR1 SGHDT and CDR2 YYEEEE come from the germline V gene. The CDR3 is 15 amino acids. Trimming left V 0 bases short and J 4 bases short, with 11 bases between. DNA of the CDR3: TGTGCCAGCAGCTTGGTAGGGCCAGGGTACAATGAGCAGTTCTTC. Translating it yields CASSLVGPGYNEQFF.

The V call is TRBV5-4, the J call TRBJ1-1; no clear D. Trimming shortened V by 0 bases and J by 4 bases, and 7 bases separated the two germline ends. CDR3 length: 13 amino acids. The germline CDR1 and CDR2 sequences are SGHNT and YYREEE (reference sequence). CDR3 nucleotides: TGTGCCAGCAGCTTGGACCAGTTCACTGAAGCTTTCTTT. This translates into CASSLDQFTEAFF.

The chain has TRBV6-5 and TRBJ1-5; TRBD1 is a possible D gene (5 bases). Germline V gene data show CDR1 as MNHEY and CDR2 as SVGAGI. Between the trimmed V and J ends, which lost 6 bases and 3 bases, there was a span of 12 bases. The CDR3 runs to 14 residues. CDR3 region: CASRSQGPNQPQHF. CDR3 nucleotide sequence: TGTGCCAGCAGGTCTCAGGGACCCAATCAGCCCCAGCATTTT.

In its sample, this clone was seen a few times. The V call is TRBV4-2, the J call TRBJ1-6; possibly TRBD1 for D (5 bases). Trimming took 1 base from V and 7 from J, leaving 17 bases between them. Germline lookup yields CDR1 LGHNA and CDR2 YNFKEQ. This CDR3 is 17 amino acids long. The CDR3 region is CASSQASEGQDNSPLHF. In DNA form, the CDR3 reads TGTGCCAGCAGCCAAGCTTCCGAGGGGCAGGACAATTCACCCCTCCACTTT.

This sequence joins TRBV6-4 and TRBJ2-2; 10 nucleotides align to TRBD2. The CDR3 sequence is 15 residues long. CDR1 is MRHNA and CDR2 is SNTAGT in the germline V gene. With 6 bases clipped from V and 6 bases from J, the junction kept 7 bases outside the gene matches. The CDR3, as DNA: TGTGCCAGCAGCGTACTAGCGGGGCCGGCCGGGGAGCTGTTTTTT. Translation gives CASSVLAGPAGELFF.

In its sample, this clone was seen once. The DNA of the CDR3 is TGCGCCAGCAGCTTGGATGGGGTCCAGAACACTGAAGCTTTCTTT. Translating it yields CASSLDGVQNTEAFF. The chain joins TRBV5-1 to TRBJ1-1; no firm D call. Germline V CDR1 and CDR2: SGHRS, YFSETQ. V was pared by 0 bases and J by 1 base, with 10 bases between. This CDR3 has 15 residues.

The rearrangement joins TRBV19 to TRBJ2-1, with a tentative D call TRBD2 (5 bases). CDR3 length: 13 residues. Germline assignment: CDR1 LNHDA and CDR2 SQIVND (reference sequence). V lost 5 bases to trimming and J lost 10 bases, with 15 bases between them. The CDR3: CASSEVRGDEQFF. Here the CDR3 DNA reads TGTGCCAGTAGTGAAGTTCGGGGTGACGAGCAGTTCTTC.

This clone was recorded once. The chain uses TRBV7-9 and TRBJ1-5; D is possibly TRBD1 (6 bases). The V end lost 5 bases, the J end lost 7 bases, and 15 bases lay between the germline ends. Germline V gives CDR1 SEHNR, CDR2 FQNEAQ (reference sequence). The CDR3 runs to 14 residues. The CDR3 is CASSTEGGSQPQHF. The CDR3 DNA reads TGTGCCAGCAGCACCGAGGGGGGGTCGCAGCCCCAGCATTTT.

The chain uses TRBV4-3 and TRBJ2-3; D is ambiguous. CDR1 and CDR2 from the germline V gene are LGHNA and YSLEER. Between the trimmed V and J ends, which lost 2 bases and 4 bases, there was a span of 7 bases. The CDR3 sequence is 13 residues long. The CDR3 reads CASSQTGPDTQYF. The CDR3 region has the DNA TGCGCCAGCAGCCAAACTGGGCCAGATACGCAGTATTTT.

The V call is TRBV9, the J call TRBJ2-5; D gene unclear. Germline loops: CDR1 SGDLS, CDR2 YYNGEE. Trimming took 1 base from V and 0 from J, leaving 13 bases between them. CDR3 length: 16 amino acids. CDR3 region: CASSVRAFGDQETQYF. The CDR3 coding sequence is TGTGCCAGCAGCGTAAGGGCCTTTGGGGACCAAGAGACCCAGTACTTC.

The chain uses TRBV18 and TRBJ1-2; D gene uncertain. Germline CDR1 is KGHSH and CDR2 is LQKENI. Trimming removed 2 bases at V and 4 bases at J, with 11 bases between. The CDR3 extends over 14 amino acids. The CDR3 bases are TGTGCCAGCTCACCAGACGGTTTAGTCTATGGCTACACCTTC. It specifies CASSPDGLVYGYTF.

This chain joins TRBV6-5 and TRBJ2-3; D is unclear. Germline CDR1 and CDR2: MNHEY and SVGAGI. The CDR3 loop spans 13 amino acids. Trimming stripped 4 bases from V and 1 base from J, with 6 bases between. The CDR3 region is CASSFVGTDTQYF. The CDR3 DNA reads as TGTGCCAGCAGTTTTGTTGGCACAGATACGCAGTATTTT.

This chain joins TRBV27 and TRBJ2-7; 7 bases agree with TRBD1. The germline CDR1 and CDR2 sequences are MNHEY and SMNVEV (reference sequence). The CDR3 runs to 14 residues. The junction had 3 bases not matched to a gene; V was cut back by 2 bases and J by 2 bases. The CDR3 DNA reads TGTGCCAGCAGTTTAGACAGGGATGCCTACGAGCAGTACTTC. It specifies CASSLDRDAYEQYF.

The V gene is TRBV2, the J gene TRBJ1-2; D is perhaps TRBD1 (5 bases). The CDR3 loop spans 15 amino acids. Trimming cost V 11 bases and J 0 bases, with 19 bases left between them. CDR1 and CDR2 (germline): SNHLY, FYNNEI. CDR3 sequence: CAGYRGGVPNYGYTF. DNA of the CDR3: TGTGCCGGATATCGGGGCGGAGTGCCTAACTATGGCTACACCTTC.

This clone was detected a few times. The V and J genes are TRBV2 and TRBJ1-1; D may be TRBD1 (5 bases). The V gene lost 6 bases and the J gene lost 10 bases, with 18 bases spanning the gap. The CDR3 has 13 amino acids. The germline V gene has CDR1 SNHLY and CDR2 FYNNEI. CDR3 sequence (DNA): TGTGCCAGCAGCCCTGAACAGGTCCCGGGAGCTTTCTTT. Translated, it gives CASSPEQVPGAFF. The complete variable domain, with remaining parts taken from reference TRBV2 and TRBJ1-1, reads EPEVTQTPSHQVTQMGQEVILRCVPISNHLYFYWYRQILGQKVEFLVSFYNNEISEKSEIFDDQFSVERPDGSNFTLKIRSTKLEDSAMYFCASSPEQVPGAFFGQGTRLTVV.

The CDR3 protein is CASSDALTSGGQETQYF. In DNA form, the CDR3 reads TGTGCCAGCAGTGATGCGTTGACTAGCGGGGGACAAGAGACCCAGTACTTC. The V gene is TRBV25-1, the J gene TRBJ2-5; TRBD2 aligns across 12 bases. V lost 3 bases, J lost 2 bases, and 7 bases stayed unmatched. This CDR3 region has 17 residues. In germline, CDR1 is MGHDK, CDR2 SYGVNS.

The V gene is TRBV9, the J gene TRBJ1-3; 8 bases match TRBD1. Germline CDR1 and CDR2: SGDLS and YYNGEE. Trimming cost V 4 bases and J 4 bases; bases outside gene matches: 7. This CDR3 is built from 15 residues. The CDR3 DNA sequence: TGTGCCAGCAGCCTCGACAGGGGAATAGGAAACACCATATATTTT. This codes for CASSLDRGIGNTIYF.

The V and J genes are TRBV11-2 and TRBJ1-2, with 7 nucleotides matching TRBD1. Germline CDR1 SGHAT, CDR2 FQNNGV. With 5 bases clipped from V and 4 bases from J, the junction kept 10 bases outside the gene matches. The CDR3 has 15 amino acids. The CDR3 sequence is CASSPGGGTGYGYTF. The CDR3 DNA reads as TGTGCCAGCAGCCCAGGGGGGGGCACAGGCTATGGCTACACCTTC.

The rearrangement joins TRBV19 to TRBJ2-5, with TRBD2 identical over 13 bases. Trimming took 0 bases from V and 1 from J; bases not matched to a gene: 11. Germline V gene data show CDR1 as LNHDA and CDR2 as SQIVND (reference sequence). The CDR3 is made up of 20 amino acids. This CDR3 is CASSIEESTSGRTTQETQYF. The CDR3 coding sequence is TGTGCCAGTAGTATAGAAGAATCGACTAGCGGGAGGACTACCCAAGAGACCCAGTACTTC.

CDR3 coding DNA: TGTGCCAGCAGCTTTGGTAGCGGGATGACCGGGGAGCTGTTTTTT. Amino acid sequence: CASSFGSGMTGELFF. The J gene is TRBJ2-2, the V gene TRBV5-4; 8 nucleotides align to TRBD2. The CDR3 runs 15 residues. CDR1 and CDR2 (germline): SGHNT, YYREEE (reference sequence). V was clipped by 2 bases and J by 5 bases; unmatched bases: 5.

Comments on this clone: At the DNA level, this CDR3 is encoded by other sequences in the same sample as well. The gene calls are TRBV9 and TRBJ2-1, with D possibly TRBD1 on 6 matching bases. CDR1 is SGDLS, CDR2 YYNGEE, per germline. Trimming removed 0 bases from V and 0 bases from J, with 10 bases in between. This CDR3 contains 16 residues. The CDR3 reads CASSVGTGSSYNEQFF. DNA for the CDR3: TGTGCCAGCAGCGTAGGAACAGGGAGCTCCTACAATGAGCAGTTCTTC.

The V call is TRBV7-3, the J call TRBJ2-7, with D tentatively TRBD2 (7 bases). The V and J ends lost 5 bases and 5 bases respectively, with 19 bases between them. CDR3 length equals 15 residues. Germline V gene data show CDR1 as SGHTA and CDR2 as FQGTGA. CDR3 sequence: CASSPTGGPSNEQYF. The CDR3, as DNA: TGTGCCAGCAGCCCCACGGGGGGCCCCTCTAACGAGCAGTACTTC.

The V and J genes are TRBV5-1 and TRBJ2-4; a weak D match, TRBD1 (5 bases). The germline V gene has CDR1 SGHRS and CDR2 YFSETQ. With 1 base removed from V and 8 bases from J, the gap between germline ends came to 13 bases. This CDR3 comprises 14 residues. The DNA of the CDR3 is TGCGCCAGCAGCTTGCCAGGGAAAATGGACATTCAGTACTTC. Translation gives CASSLPGKMDIQYF.

The V and J genes are TRBV6-5 and TRBJ2-1; D is perhaps TRBD2 (6 bases). Trimming removed 6 bases at V and 2 bases at J, with 11 bases between. In germline, CDR1 is MNHEY, CDR2 SVGAGI. The CDR3 consists of 14 residues. The CDR3 nucleotides read TGTGCCAGCAGGTTAGCGGACCCCTACAATGAGCAGTTCTTC. Encoded protein: CASRLADPYNEQFF.

The J gene is TRBJ2-3, the V gene TRBV19; 7 positions match TRBD2. This CDR3 spans 15 amino acids. Germline V CDR1 and CDR2: LNHDA, SQIVND (reference sequence). Unmatched junction bases numbered 4, after V lost 0 bases and J lost 4 bases. CDR3: CASSIERSGADTQYF. CDR3 bases: TGTGCCAGTAGTATAGAAAGGAGCGGGGCAGATACGCAGTATTTT. Variable domain in full (rest from reference TRBV19 and TRBJ2-3): DGGITQSPKYLFRKEGQNVTLSCEQNLNHDAMYWYRQDPGQGLRLIYYSQIVNDFQKGDIAEGYSVSREKKESFPLTVTSAQKNPTAFYLCASSIERSGADTQYFGPGTRLTVL.

The rearrangement links TRBV4-3 to TRBJ2-1, with TRBD2 as a possible D gene (6 bases). The CDR3 runs to 14 residues. In germline, CDR1 is LGHNA, CDR2 YSLEER. Trimming took 4 bases from V and 5 from J, leaving 12 bases between them. The CDR3 coding sequence is TGCGCCAGCAGCCGGGGACTCCAACACAATGAGCAGTTCTTC. Its translation is CASSRGLQHNEQFF.

The rearrangement joins TRBV5-6 to TRBJ1-2, with D uncertain. Trimming pared 0 bases from V and 3 bases from J, leaving 6 bases between. The germline V gene has CDR1 SGHDT and CDR2 YYEEEE. This CDR3 is 13 amino acids long. CDR3 sequence reads: CASSLGRHYGYTF. In nucleotides, the CDR3 is TGTGCCAGCAGCTTGGGACGGCACTATGGCTACACCTTC.

With respect to this clone: Additional DNA sequences in this sample encode the identical CDR3. The gene calls are TRBV9 and TRBJ2-5; possibly TRBD1 for D (6 bases). Trimming took off 4 bases at V and 5 bases at J, with 12 bases between the two ends. Looked up from germline, CDR1 is SGDLS and CDR2 is YYNGEE. This CDR3 is built from 13 residues. The CDR3 spells CASSPPRGETQYF. The CDR3 DNA reads TGTGCCAGCAGCCCCCCGAGGGGGGAGACCCAGTACTTC.

The rearrangement joins TRBV11-2 to TRBJ1-2, with D hard to call. Per the germline V gene, CDR1 is SGHAT and CDR2 is FQNNGV. Between the trimmed V and J ends, which lost 7 bases and 6 bases, there was a span of 15 bases. The CDR3 covers 13 residues. CDR3 DNA sequence: TGTGCCAGCAAGGAGCAGGCTTGGGATGGCTACACCTTC. Translating it yields CASKEQAWDGYTF.

The chain recombines TRBV15 with TRBJ1-6; D is unresolved. Germline lookup yields CDR1 LNHNV and CDR2 YYDKDF (reference sequence). Trimming shortened V by 0 bases and J by 7 bases, and 13 bases separated the two germline ends. The CDR3 runs to 16 residues. Written as DNA, the CDR3 is TGTGCCACCAGCAGAGATCGGGCAGCCGCCAATTCACCCCTCCACTTT. Protein product: CATSRDRAAANSPLHF.

In its sample, this clone was seen a few times. V is TRBV5-1 and J is TRBJ1-1; D is unclear. This CDR3 is built from 14 residues. Germline V gene sequence: CDR1 SGHRS, CDR2 YFSETQ. Trimming left V 0 bases short and J 6 bases short, with 12 bases between. DNA of the CDR3: TGCGCCAGCAGCTTGGAAGCGGGATGGGCTGAAGCTTTCTTT. This translates into CASSLEAGWAEAFF.